This paragraph covers one T cell receptor beta chain sequence. This sample stems from a study of blood T cell repertoires in COVID-19. The CDR3 length is 15 residues. CDR1 SNHLY and CDR2 FYNNEI come from the germline V gene. Germline trimming cut 6 bases from V and 1 base from J; bases unmatched to any gene: 7. The method was immunoSEQ multiplex PCR; TCRdb's version includes in-frame clones alone and lacks a portion of them. The sample yields roughly 440,000 clones, 70% to 90% seen once. The receptor was isolated from a woman aged 45-65 years with COVID-19, enrolled during active disease. The V gene is TRBV2, the J gene TRBJ2-7; 9 bases map to TRBD1. The sample taken for sequencing was peripheral blood. CDR3 amino acids: CASRARQGGSYEQYF. The CDR3 nucleotides read TGTGCCAGCAGGGCTCGACAGGGGGGATCCTACGAGCAGTACTTC.